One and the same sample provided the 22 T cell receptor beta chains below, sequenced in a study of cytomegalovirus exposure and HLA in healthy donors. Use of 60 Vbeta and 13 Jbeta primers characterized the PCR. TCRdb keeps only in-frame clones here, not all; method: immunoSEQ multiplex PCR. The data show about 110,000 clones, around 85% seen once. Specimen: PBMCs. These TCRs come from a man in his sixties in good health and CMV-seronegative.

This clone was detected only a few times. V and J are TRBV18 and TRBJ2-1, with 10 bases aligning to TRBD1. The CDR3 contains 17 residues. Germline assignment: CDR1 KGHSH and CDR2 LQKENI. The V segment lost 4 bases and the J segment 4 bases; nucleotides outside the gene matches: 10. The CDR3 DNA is TGTGCCAGCTCACGACCGGTGGGACAGGGGCCATACAATGAGCAGTTCTTC. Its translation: CASSRPVGQGPYNEQFF.

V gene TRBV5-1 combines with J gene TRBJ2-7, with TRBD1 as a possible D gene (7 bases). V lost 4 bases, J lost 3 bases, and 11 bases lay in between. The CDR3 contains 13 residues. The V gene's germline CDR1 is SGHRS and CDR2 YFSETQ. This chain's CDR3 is CASSAGQFYEQYF. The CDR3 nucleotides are TGCGCCAGCAGCGCGGGACAGTTCTACGAGCAGTACTTC. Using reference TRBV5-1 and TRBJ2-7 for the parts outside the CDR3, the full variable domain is KAGVTQTPRYLIKTRGQQVTLSCSPISGHRSVSWYQQTPGQGLQFLFEYFSETQRNKGNFPGRFSGRQFSNSRSEMNVSTLELGDSALYLCASSAGQFYEQYFGPGTRLTVT.

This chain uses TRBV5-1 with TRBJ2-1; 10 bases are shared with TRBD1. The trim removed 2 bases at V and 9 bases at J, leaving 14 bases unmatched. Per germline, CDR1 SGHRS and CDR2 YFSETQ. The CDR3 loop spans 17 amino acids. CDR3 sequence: CASSLSGVGTGDPEQFF. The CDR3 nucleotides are TGCGCCAGCAGCTTATCAGGTGTAGGGACAGGGGACCCTGAGCAGTTCTTC.

The CDR3 here is CASRTGTVAKNIQYF. CDR3 DNA: TGTGCCAGCAGAACGGGGACAGTAGCCAAAAACATTCAGTACTTC. The V and J genes are TRBV11-2 and TRBJ2-4; 7 nucleotides line up with TRBD1. V lost 6 bases, J lost 0 bases, and 5 bases stayed unmatched. Per the germline V gene, CDR1 is SGHAT and CDR2 is FQNNGV. The CDR3 runs 15 residues.

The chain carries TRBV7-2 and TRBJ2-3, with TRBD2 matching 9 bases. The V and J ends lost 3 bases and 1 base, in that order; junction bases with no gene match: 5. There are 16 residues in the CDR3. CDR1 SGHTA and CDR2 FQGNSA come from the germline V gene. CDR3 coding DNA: TGTGCCAGCAGCTTTCTTAGCGGGGGCCGCACAGATACGCAGTATTTT. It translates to CASSFLSGGRTDTQYF.

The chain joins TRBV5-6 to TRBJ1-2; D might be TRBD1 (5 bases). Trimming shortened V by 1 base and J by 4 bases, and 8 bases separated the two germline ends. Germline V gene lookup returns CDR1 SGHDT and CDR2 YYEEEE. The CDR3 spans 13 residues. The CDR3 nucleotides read TGTGCCAGCAGCTTGAGACAGAGCTATGGCTACACCTTC. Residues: CASSLRQSYGYTF.

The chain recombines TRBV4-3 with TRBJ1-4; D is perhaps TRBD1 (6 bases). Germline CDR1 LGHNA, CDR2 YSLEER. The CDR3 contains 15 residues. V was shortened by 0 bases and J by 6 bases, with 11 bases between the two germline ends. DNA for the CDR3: TGCGCCAGCAGCCAAGAGACAGGATTAGATGAAAAACTGTTTTTT. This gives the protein CASSQETGLDEKLFF.

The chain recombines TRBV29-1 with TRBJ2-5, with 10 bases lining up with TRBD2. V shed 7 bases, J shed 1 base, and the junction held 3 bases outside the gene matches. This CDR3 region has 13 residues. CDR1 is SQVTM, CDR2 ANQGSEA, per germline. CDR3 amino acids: CSERLAGQETQYF. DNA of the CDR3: TGCAGCGAGAGACTAGCGGGCCAAGAGACCCAGTACTTC.

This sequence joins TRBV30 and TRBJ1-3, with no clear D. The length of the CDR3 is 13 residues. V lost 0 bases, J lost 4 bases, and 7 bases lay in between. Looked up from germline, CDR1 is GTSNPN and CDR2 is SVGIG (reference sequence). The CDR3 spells CAWSVAGGNTIYF. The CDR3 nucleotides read TGTGCCTGGAGTGTGGCGGGAGGAAACACCATATATTTT. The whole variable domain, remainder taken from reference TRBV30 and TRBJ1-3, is SQTIHQWPATLVQPVGSPLSLECTVEGTSNPNLYWYRQAAGRGLQLLFYSVGIGQISSEVPQNLSASRPQDRQFILSSKKLLLSDSGFYLCAWSVAGGNTIYFGEGSWLTVV.

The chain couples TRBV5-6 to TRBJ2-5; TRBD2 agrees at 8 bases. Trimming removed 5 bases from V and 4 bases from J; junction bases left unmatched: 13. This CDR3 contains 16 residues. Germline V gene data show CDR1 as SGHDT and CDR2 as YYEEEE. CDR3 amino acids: CASSPLAGGSGETQYF. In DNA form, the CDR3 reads TGTGCCAGCAGTCCTCTGGCGGGGGGTTCGGGAGAGACCCAGTACTTC.

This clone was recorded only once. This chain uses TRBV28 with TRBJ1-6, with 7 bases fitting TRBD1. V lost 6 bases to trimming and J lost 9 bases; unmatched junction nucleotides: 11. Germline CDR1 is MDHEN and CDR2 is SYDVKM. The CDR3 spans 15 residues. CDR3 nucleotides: TGTGCCAGCAGGGAGGGGACAGCTAGGGGTTCACCCCTCCACTTT. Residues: CASREGTARGSPLHF.

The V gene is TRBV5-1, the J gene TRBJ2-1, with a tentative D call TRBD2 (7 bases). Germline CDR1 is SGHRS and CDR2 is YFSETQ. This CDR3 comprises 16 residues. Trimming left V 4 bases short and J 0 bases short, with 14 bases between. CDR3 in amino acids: CASSPGGGYSYNEQFF. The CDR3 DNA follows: TGCGCCAGCAGCCCTGGGGGGGGCTACTCCTACAATGAGCAGTTCTTC.

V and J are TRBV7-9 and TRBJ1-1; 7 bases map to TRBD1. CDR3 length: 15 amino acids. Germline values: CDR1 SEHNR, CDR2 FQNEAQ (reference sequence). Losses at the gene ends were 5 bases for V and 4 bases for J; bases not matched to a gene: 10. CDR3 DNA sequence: TGTGCCAGCAGCCGAGAGGCAGGGGGATTCACTGAAGCTTTCTTT. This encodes CASSREAGGFTEAFF.

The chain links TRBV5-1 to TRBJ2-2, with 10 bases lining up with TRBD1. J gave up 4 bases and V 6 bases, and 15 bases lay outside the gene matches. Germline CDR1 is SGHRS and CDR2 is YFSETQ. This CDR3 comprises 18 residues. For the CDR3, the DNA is TGCGCCAGCAAGAATGTTGGGTATGGACAGGGGGGCACCGGGGAGCTGTTTTTT. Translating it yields CASKNVGYGQGGTGELFF.

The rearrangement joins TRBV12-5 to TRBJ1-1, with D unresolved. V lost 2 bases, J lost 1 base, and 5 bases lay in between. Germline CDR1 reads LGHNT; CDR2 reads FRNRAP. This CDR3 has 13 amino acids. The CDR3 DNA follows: TGTGCTAGTGGTTTGTCTTCGAACACTGAAGCTTTCTTT. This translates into CASGLSSNTEAFF.

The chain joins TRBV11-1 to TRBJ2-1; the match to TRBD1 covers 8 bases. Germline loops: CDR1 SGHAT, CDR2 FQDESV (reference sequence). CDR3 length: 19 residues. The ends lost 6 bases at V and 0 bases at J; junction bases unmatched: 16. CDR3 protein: CASSSDRAKGFSSYNEQFF. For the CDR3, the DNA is TGTGCCAGCAGTTCGGACAGGGCTAAAGGATTTAGCTCCTACAATGAGCAGTTCTTC.

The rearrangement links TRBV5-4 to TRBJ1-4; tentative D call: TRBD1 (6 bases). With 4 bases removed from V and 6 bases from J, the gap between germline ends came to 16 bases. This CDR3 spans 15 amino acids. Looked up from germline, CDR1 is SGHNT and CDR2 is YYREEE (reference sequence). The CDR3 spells CASSESQGGYEKLFF. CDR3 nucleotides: TGTGCCAGCAGCGAGTCACAGGGTGGTTATGAAAAACTGTTTTTT. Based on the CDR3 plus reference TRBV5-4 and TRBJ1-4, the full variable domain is ETGVTQSPTHLIKTRGQQVTLRCSSQSGHNTVSWYQQALGQGPQFIFQYYREEENGRGNFPPRFSGLQFPNYSSELNVNALELDDSALYLCASSESQGGYEKLFFGSGTQLSVL.

CDR3 sequence reads: CSVKQGGSTEAFF. In nucleotides, the CDR3 is TGCAGCGTCAAACAGGGGGGAAGTACTGAAGCTTTCTTT. V usage is TRBV29-1 and J usage is TRBJ1-1, with 8 bases fitting TRBD1. V shed 6 bases and J 5 bases; nucleotides not matched to a gene: 8. The CDR3 extends over 13 amino acids. Germline lookup yields CDR1 SQVTM and CDR2 ANQGSEA.

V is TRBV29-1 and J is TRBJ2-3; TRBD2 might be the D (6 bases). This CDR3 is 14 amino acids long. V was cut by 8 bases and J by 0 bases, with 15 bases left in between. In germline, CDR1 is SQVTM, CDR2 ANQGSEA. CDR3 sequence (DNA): TGCAGCTTGTCTGTCGCGGGGAGCACAGATACGCAGTATTTT. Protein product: CSLSVAGSTDTQYF.

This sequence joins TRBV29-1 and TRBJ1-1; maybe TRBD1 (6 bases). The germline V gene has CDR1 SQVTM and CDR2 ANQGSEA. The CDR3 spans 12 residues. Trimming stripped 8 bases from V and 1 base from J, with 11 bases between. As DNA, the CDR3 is TGCAGCTCTGGGGGACAGAACACTGAAGCTTTCTTT. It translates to CSSGGQNTEAFF.

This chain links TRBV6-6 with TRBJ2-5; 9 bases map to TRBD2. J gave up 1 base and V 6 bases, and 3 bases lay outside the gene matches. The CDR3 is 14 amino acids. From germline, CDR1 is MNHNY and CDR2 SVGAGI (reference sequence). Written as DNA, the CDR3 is TGTGCCAGCAGGCTTAGCGGGGGCCAAGAGACCCAGTACTTC. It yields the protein CASRLSGGQETQYF.

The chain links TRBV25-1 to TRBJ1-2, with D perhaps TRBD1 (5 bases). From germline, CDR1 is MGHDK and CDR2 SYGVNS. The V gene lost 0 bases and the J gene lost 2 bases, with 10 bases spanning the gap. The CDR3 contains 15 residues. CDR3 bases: TGTGCCAGCAGTGAATATGAACGGGGGAACTATGGCTACACCTTC. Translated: CASSEYERGNYGYTF.